Listed below are T cell receptor beta chains from one sample, sequenced in a study of T cell responses to AZD1222 COVID-19 vaccine. Profiling relied on immunoSEQ multiplex PCR, and the TCRdb table lists in-frame clones only, not all of them. The table shows 200,000 to 250,000 clones, with roughly 94% occurring only once. This material consisted of peripheral blood, taken 28 days after the second dose of the MenACWY control vaccine. These TCRs come from an adult who received the MenACWY meningococcal vaccine as a control. The CDR3 runs from the conserved cysteine through the conserved F or W. Each record gives: J gene, V gene, D gene, clone size, CDR3 protein, CDR3 DNA. A D gene is named only where the DNA matches it firmly. Rows may omit the clone size; those that give it use once, few, many or a size class.

TRBJ1-5 | TRBV24-1 | TRBD1 | . | CATSEPGTGGQQPQHF | TGTGCCACCAGTGAACCCGGGACAGGGGGCCAACAGCCCCAGCATTTT
TRBJ2-1 | TRBV27 | TRBD1 | . | CASSFPPSGYRGNEQFF | TGTGCCAGCAGTTTTCCCCCTTCCGGTTACAGGGGCAATGAGCAGTTCTTC
TRBJ1-1 | TRBV28 | TRBD1 | . | CASSLWGQGRAFF | TGTGCCAGCAGTTTATGGGGACAGGGGCGAGCTTTCTTT
TRBJ2-1 | TRBV19 | TRBD2 | once | CASSMLAGGFNEQFF | TGTGCCAGTAGTATGCTAGCGGGAGGATTTAATGAGCAGTTCTTC
TRBJ2-7 | TRBV7-2 | . | . | CASSYQGTSYEQYF | TGTGCCAGCAGCTATCAGGGGACCTCCTACGAGCAGTACTTC
TRBJ2-7 | TRBV6-2/TRBV6-3 | . | . | CASSSLDYLTYEQYF | TGTGCCAGCAGTTCTCTAGACTACCTCACCTACGAGCAGTACTTC
TRBJ2-5 | TRBV5-1 | TRBD2 | . | CASSSGTIKGETQYF | TGCGCCAGCAGCTCCGGGACTATCAAGGGAGAGACCCAGTACTTC
TRBJ2-5 | TRBV19 | . | . | CASRAAGETQYF | TGTGCCAGTAGAGCTGCGGGAGAGACCCAGTACTTC
TRBJ2-1 | TRBV9 | . | . | CASSPPVGTYNEQFF | TGTGCCAGCAGCCCCCCGGTAGGGACCTACAATGAGCAGTTCTTC
TRBJ2-7 | TRBV10-2 | TRBD1 | . | CASIPSGTGKDEQYF | TGCGCCAGCATCCCGTCCGGGACAGGGAAGGACGAGCAGTACTTC
TRBJ2-2 | TRBV5-1 | TRBD2 | . | CASSPGLAMSGELFF | TGCGCCAGCAGCCCCGGACTAGCAATGTCTGGGGAGCTGTTTTTT
TRBJ2-1 | TRBV6-6 | . | . | CASSDAGVGNEQFF | TGTGCCAGCAGCGACGCCGGGGTTGGCAATGAGCAGTTCTTC
TRBJ1-1 | TRBV25-1 | . | . | CASSQANTEAFF | TGTGCCAGCAGTCAGGCGAACACTGAAGCTTTCTTT
TRBJ1-5 | TRBV19 | . | . | CASHRGNGNQPQHF | TGTGCCAGTCATCGGGGGAATGGCAATCAGCCCCAGCATTTT
TRBJ2-7 | TRBV5-1 | TRBD2 | . | CASSLASSGGAVGEQYF | TGCGCCAGCAGCTTGGCCTCTAGCGGGGGGGCCGTAGGCGAGCAGTACTTC
TRBJ1-1 | TRBV12-3/TRBV12-4 | . | . | CASEWGADTEAFF | TGTGCCAGCGAGTGGGGCGCGGACACTGAAGCTTTCTTT
TRBJ1-5 | TRBV6-1 | TRBD1 | . | CASSEQGGSQPQHF | TGTGCCAGCAGTGAACAGGGGGGGTCTCAGCCCCAGCATTTT
TRBJ2-3 | TRBV5-1 | . | . | CASSFTPNTDTQYF | TGCGCCAGCAGCTTTACACCAAACACAGATACGCAGTATTTT
TRBJ1-2 | TRBV3-1/TRBV3-2 | TRBD1 | . | CASSQGDRGRMNYGYTF | TGTGCCAGCAGCCAGGGAGACAGGGGGCGGATGAACTATGGCTACACCTTC
TRBJ2-7 | TRBV5-1 | . | . | CASSLDGRGPYEQYF | TGCGCCAGCAGCTTGGACGGCAGGGGTCCCTACGAGCAGTACTTC
TRBJ1-1 | TRBV21-1 | . | . | CASSHRDRGLHRNTEAFF | TGTGCCAGCAGCCACCGGGACAGGGGCTTGCATAGGAACACTGAAGCTTTCTTT
TRBJ1-5 | TRBV7-2 | TRBD1 | . | CASSLRTGEQPQHF | TGTGCCAGCAGCTTAAGGACAGGGGAACAGCCCCAGCATTTT
TRBJ1-2 | TRBV9 | . | once | CASSVEGRGFHGYTF | TGTGCCAGCAGCGTAGAGGGGAGGGGGTTCCATGGCTACACCTTC
TRBJ1-1 | TRBV28 | . | . | CASSLSRNTEAFF | TGTGCCAGCAGTTTGTCCAGGAACACTGAAGCTTTCTTT
TRBJ2-2 | TRBV28 | . | . | CASSLRSGGDTGELFF | TGTGCCAGCAGTTTAAGAAGCGGAGGGGATACCGGGGAGCTGTTTTTT
TRBJ2-3 | TRBV20-1 | . | . | CSAHYDTQYF | TGCAGTGCCCACTACGATACGCAGTATTTT
TRBJ2-1 | TRBV11-2 | TRBD2 | . | CASSLGLAEQFF | TGTGCCAGCAGCTTAGGACTAGCAGAGCAGTTCTTC
TRBJ1-6 | TRBV5-1 | TRBD1 | . | CASSLEAGGDSPLHF | TGCGCCAGCAGCTTGGAGGCAGGGGGCGATTCACCCCTCCACTTT
TRBJ1-3 | TRBV19 | . | . | CASSIESFRSSGNTIYF | TGTGCCAGTAGTATCGAAAGTTTTCGAAGCTCTGGAAACACCATATATTTT
TRBJ1-1 | TRBV29-1 | . | . | CSGFALGRAFF | TGCAGCGGTTTCGCCCTGGGGCGAGCTTTCTTT
TRBJ2-7 | TRBV5-5 | TRBD1 | . | CASSLNRGRSYEQYF | TGTGCCAGCAGCTTGAACAGGGGTCGATCCTACGAGCAGTACTTC
TRBJ2-7 | TRBV20-1 | TRBD2 | . | CSASSGTSDYEQYF | TGCAGTGCAAGTTCCGGGACTAGTGACTACGAGCAGTACTTC
TRBJ2-2 | TRBV11-3 | . | . | CASSLGGSVSGELFF | TGTGCCAGCAGCTTAGGGGGCAGTGTGAGCGGGGAGCTGTTTTTT
TRBJ1-2 | TRBV7-2 | TRBD1 | . | CASSWPLLGQGARGYTF | TGTGCCAGCAGCTGGCCCTTACTGGGGCAGGGGGCTCGTGGCTACACCTTC
TRBJ1-2 | TRBV5-6 | . | . | CASSLLSGNHYGYTF | TGTGCCAGCAGCTTGTTATCAGGGAATCACTATGGCTACACCTTC
TRBJ2-7 | TRBV12-1 | . | . | CASSSPTSGGYEQYF | TGTGCCAGCAGCTCCCCGACTAGCGGGGGCTACGAGCAGTACTTC
TRBJ1-4 | TRBV28 | . | . | CASSLSATNEKLFF | TGTGCCAGCAGTTTATCCGCAACTAATGAAAAACTGTTTTTT
TRBJ2-5 | TRBV20-1 | TRBD2 | . | CSASGLAGIQETQYF | TGCAGTGCTAGTGGCCTAGCGGGGATACAAGAGACCCAGTACTTC
TRBJ2-3 | TRBV12-3/TRBV12-4 | . | . | CASSPVPTDTQYF | TGTGCCAGCAGCCCGGTCCCCACAGATACGCAGTATTTT
TRBJ1-1 | TRBV3-1/TRBV3-2 | TRBD1 | . | CASSQRDRYTEAFF | TGTGCCAGCAGCCAGCGGGACAGATACACTGAAGCTTTCTTT
TRBJ2-2 | TRBV4-2 | TRBD2 | few | CASSPGLAATGELFF | TGTGCCAGCAGCCCGGGACTAGCGGCCACCGGGGAGCTGTTTTTT
TRBJ2-5 | TRBV2 | . | few | CASLGGRETQYF | TGTGCCAGCTTGGGAGGTAGAGAGACCCAGTACTTC
TRBJ2-7 | TRBV28 | . | once | CASSPVRDSYEQYF | TGTGCCAGCAGTCCCGTAAGGGACTCCTACGAGCAGTACTTC
TRBJ1-2 | TRBV2 | . | . | CASSETANGYTF | TGTGCCAGCAGTGAAACCGCAAATGGCTACACCTTC
TRBJ1-1 | TRBV10-3 | . | . | CAISEIGRRGVNTEAFF | TGTGCCATCAGTGAAATAGGCAGGCGAGGGGTGAACACTGAAGCTTTCTTT
TRBJ2-2 | TRBV4-2 | . | . | CASSPPGVLTGELFF | TGTGCCAGCAGCCCCCCGGGGGTTCTCACCGGGGAGCTGTTTTTT
TRBJ2-7 | TRBV9 | TRBD2 | . | CASSVGLAGSEQYF | TGTGCCAGCAGCGTAGGACTAGCGGGATCCGAGCAGTACTTC
TRBJ1-2 | TRBV7-2 | . | . | CASSLGVSNYGYTF | TGTGCCAGCAGCTTAGGGGTCTCTAACTATGGCTACACCTTC
TRBJ1-4 | TRBV3-1/TRBV3-2 | TRBD1 | . | CASSLDGGTGGTKLFF | TGTGCCAGCAGCCTCGATGGTGGGACAGGGGGTACGAAACTGTTTTTT
TRBJ1-5 | TRBV19 | . | . | CASSIGLGRGYSNQPQHF | TGTGCCAGTAGTATAGGTTTAGGGAGGGGGTATAGCAATCAGCCCCAGCATTTT
TRBJ1-2 | TRBV7-2 | . | . | CASSPRNGYTF | TGTGCCAGCAGCCCCCGAAATGGCTACACCTTC
TRBJ2-3 | TRBV4-2 | TRBD2 | . | CASSRNLRTSGGGTDTQYF | TGTGCCAGCAGCCGAAATCTAAGGACTAGCGGGGGAGGCACAGATACGCAGTATTTT
TRBJ2-1 | TRBV29-1 | . | . | CSVGTGDYNEQFF | TGCAGCGTTGGAACAGGAGACTACAATGAGCAGTTCTTC